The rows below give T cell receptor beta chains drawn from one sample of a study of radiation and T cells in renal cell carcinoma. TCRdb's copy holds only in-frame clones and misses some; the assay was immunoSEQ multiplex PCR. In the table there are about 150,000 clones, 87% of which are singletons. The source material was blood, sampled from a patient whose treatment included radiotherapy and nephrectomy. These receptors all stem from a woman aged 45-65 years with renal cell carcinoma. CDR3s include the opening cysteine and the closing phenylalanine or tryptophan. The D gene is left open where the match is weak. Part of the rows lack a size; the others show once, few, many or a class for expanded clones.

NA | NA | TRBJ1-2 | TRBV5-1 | CASSLASGNGYTF | TGCGCCAGCAGCTTGGCCTCGGGAAATGGCTACACCTTC
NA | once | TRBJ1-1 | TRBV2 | CASSREGNTEAFF | TGTGCCAGCAGCAGGGAGGGGAACACTGAAGCTTTCTTT
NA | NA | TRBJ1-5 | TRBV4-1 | CASSRDRFQPQHF | TGCGCCAGCAGTCGTGACAGGTTTCAGCCCCAGCATTTT
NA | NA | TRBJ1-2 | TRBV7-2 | CASSPGPGVRDYGYTF | TGTGCCAGCAGCCCAGGCCCAGGGGTTAGGGACTATGGCTACACCTTC
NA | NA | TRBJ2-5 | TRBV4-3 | CASSQDDGSAETQYF | TGCGCCAGCAGCCAAGATGACGGGAGCGCAGAGACCCAGTACTTC
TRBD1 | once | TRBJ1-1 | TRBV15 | CATSRDYAGQNSRKEAFF | TGTGCCACCAGCAGAGACTACGCGGGACAGAACAGTAGAAAAGAAGCTTTCTTT
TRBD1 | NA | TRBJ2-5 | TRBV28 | CATHQGQGQETQYF | TGTGCTACCCACCAGGGACAGGGCCAAGAGACCCAGTACTTC
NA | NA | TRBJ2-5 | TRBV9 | CASSKRAEGETQYF | TGTGCCAGCAGCAAGCGGGCTGAGGGGGAGACCCAGTACTTC
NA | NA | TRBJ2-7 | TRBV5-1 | CASSPIQSSSYEQYF | TGCGCCAGCAGCCCGATACAGTCGAGCTCCTACGAGCAGTACTTC
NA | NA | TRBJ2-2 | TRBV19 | CASSIETNTGELFF | TGTGCCAGTAGTATAGAGACGAACACCGGGGAGCTGTTTTTT